This T cell receptor beta chain was sequenced in a study of Graves' ophthalmopathy and Graves' hyperthyroidism. The wider study: Prior to any treatment, peripheral blood was collected at the time of initial diagnosis.

The V gene end was trimmed by 4 bases and the J gene end by 6 bases; junction bases not matched to a gene: 9. The CDR3 loop spans 15 amino acids. Germline-derived CDR1 and CDR2 are MNHEY and SVGAGI. PBMCs had their origin in fresh peripheral blood (roughly 10 ml). RNA served as the template for amplifying TCR beta CDR3 regions. The authors performed first-round RT-PCR with HTBI primers and then a second-round multiplex PCR. TCRdb processed the multiplex PCR reads anew with MiXCR; each CDR3 protein has one entry. The repertoire includes 300,000 to 500,000 distinct CDR3 sequences, approximately 15% of them detected once, and approximately 7% sits in the top ten.

The sample comprised peripheral blood. V and J are TRBV6-5 and TRBJ2-7, with 10 bases aligning to TRBD1. The TCR sequence derives from a woman aged 18-30 years with stable Graves' hyperthyroidism. The CDR3: CASSSPGQGLSEQYF. The CDR3 nucleotides are TGTGCCAGCAGTTCCCCGGGACAGGGGTTAAGCGAGCAGTACTTC.